This T cell receptor beta chain was captured by sequencing in a study of blood T cell repertoires in COVID-19. Study details: Nucleic acid was either cDNA or gDNA, and it came from T cells, B-cell-depleted T cells, or PBMCs.

CDR1 and CDR2 (germline): SEHNR, FQNEAQ (reference sequence). The CDR3 spans 13 residues. The V gene end was trimmed by 3 bases and the J gene end by 9 bases; junction bases not matched to a gene: 4. The method was immunoSEQ multiplex PCR; TCRdb's version includes in-frame clones alone and lacks a portion of them. Of tens of thousands of clones listed, roughly 78% are singletons. This receptor was identified in a human donor in a cohort sampled during active COVID-19. Source material: peripheral blood. The rearrangement joins TRBV7-9 to TRBJ2-1, with 8 bases aligning to TRBD2. The CDR3 bases are TGTGCCAGCAGCTTCCGGACTAGCAGTGAGCAGTTCTTC. Its protein product is CASSFRTSSEQFF. The variable domain in full, with the rest retrieved from reference TRBV7-9 and TRBJ2-1, is DTGVSQNPRHKITKRGQNVTFRCDPISEHNRLYWYRQTLGQGPEFLTYFQNEAQLEKSRLLSDRFSAERPKGSFSTLEIQRTEQGDSAMYLCASSFRTSSEQFFGPGTRLTVL.